A single sample gave rise to the 5 T cell receptor beta chains below, sequenced in a study of blood T cells in healthy people across ages. Together with a sample-barcoded 5' primer, a J-beta primer mix was included in a second PCR lasting about 7 to 12 cycles. TCRdb redid the calling of the 5' RACE reads with MiXCR, one entry per CDR3 protein. The sample yields some 1.5 million distinct CDR3 sequences, over 25% seen once. Sequenced input: blood. These receptors originate from a woman aged 25 to 39 in good health.

The chain recombines TRBV5-1 with TRBJ2-5; 10 bases match TRBD1. The last part of the DNA fits TRBJ2-7 better; the J call may be wrong. Germline loops: CDR1 SGHRS, CDR2 YFSETQ. The CDR3 is 19 residues long. The CDR3: CASSLWEVATGGKTYEQYF. The CDR3 DNA is TGCGCCAGCAGCTTGTGGGAGGTAGCGACAGGGGGCAAAACCTACGAGCAGTACTTC.

V usage is TRBV29-1 and J usage is TRBJ1-4, with D uncertain. Germline V gene data show CDR1 as SQVTM and CDR2 as ANQGSEA. The V end lost 4 bases, the J end lost 1 base, and 7 bases lay between the germline ends. The CDR3 extends over 13 amino acids. The CDR3 is CSVGGVTNEKLFF. DNA of the CDR3: TGCAGCGTTGGCGGGGTAACTAATGAAAAACTGTTTTTT.

Remarks on this clonotype: At one end, the junction sequence differs from germline, possibly due to a read error. The chain combines TRBV11-2 with TRBJ2-3; 8 bases match TRBD2. This CDR3 region has 14 residues. Germline V gene lookup returns CDR1 SGHAT and CDR2 FQNNGV. CDR3: CASSLDGRADTKYF. The CDR3 DNA follows: TGTGCCAGCAGCTTAGACGGGAGGGCGGATACGAAGTATTTT.

The chain joins TRBV6-6 to TRBJ2-3, with 7 bases fitting TRBD1. Per germline, CDR1 MNHNY and CDR2 SVGAGI (reference sequence). V shed 6 bases and J 5 bases; nucleotides not matched to a gene: 14. The CDR3 extends over 16 amino acids. The CDR3 is CASRHRGSYREDTQYF. The CDR3 bases are TGTGCCAGCAGACACAGGGGATCGTACAGGGAAGATACGCAGTATTTT.

This clonotype was seen many times. The rearrangement links TRBV7-9 to TRBJ2-2; weak D call: TRBD1 (5 bases). CDR1 is SEHNR, CDR2 FQNEAQ, per germline (reference sequence). V was trimmed by 4 bases and J by 0 bases, leaving 12 bases between them. The CDR3 is made up of 16 amino acids. The CDR3 sequence: CASSSSRQTNTGELFF. Here the CDR3 DNA reads TGTGCCAGCAGCTCCTCCAGACAGACGAACACCGGGGAGCTGTTTTTT.